The rows below give T cell receptor beta chains drawn from one sample of a study of cytomegalovirus exposure and HLA in healthy donors. The repertoire was sequenced with immunoSEQ multiplex PCR; TCRdb's copy has only in-frame clones and lacks some. The sample lists 150,000 to 200,000 clones, 65% to 85% seen once, with more than 1.5% in the top ten. The sequenced sample was PBMCs. These receptors were collected from a man aged 18 to 35 in good health and CMV-seronegative. The CDR3 runs from the conserved cysteine through the conserved F or W. Fields, in order: V gene, D gene, J gene, clone size, CDR3 length, CDR3 DNA, CDR3 protein. A D gene is named only where the DNA matches it firmly. A clone size is listed for some rows: how often the clone was seen (once, few, many), or a class if it is expanded.

>TRBV7-2|TRBD1|TRBJ2-1|few|19
TGTGCCAGCAGCCCCTCCAGGGGGCTAGTTATCGGGACCGGCTATGAGCAGTTCTTC
CASSPSRGLVIGTGYEQFF
>TRBV5-6|NA|TRBJ2-3|NA|12
TGTGCCAGCAGCTTACAATCAGATACGCAGTATTTT
CASSLQSDTQYF
>TRBV27|TRBD1|TRBJ1-5|few|14
TGTGCCAGCAGTTTAGGGACAGGCAATCAGCCCCAGCATTTT
CASSLGTGNQPQHF
>TRBV2|NA|TRBJ2-7|NA|13
TGTGCCAGCAGTGCCCGGACTCACTACGAGCAGTACTTC
CASSARTHYEQYF
>TRBV5-8|NA|TRBJ1-5|NA|13
TGTGCCAGCAGCTTGGACAGGAATCAGCCCCAGCATTTT
CASSLDRNQPQHF
>TRBV9|TRBD2|TRBJ2-1|NA|16
TGTGCCAGCAGCGTGGCCCCGGGACTAGGCCAGGATGAGCAGTTCTTC
CASSVAPGLGQDEQFF
>TRBV5-8|NA|TRBJ2-7|NA|14
TGTGCCAGCAGCTTGGAGTCTTCTCCGGACGAGCAGTACTTC
CASSLESSPDEQYF
>TRBV19|NA|TRBJ2-2|few|14
TGTGCCAGTAGTCCGCGGACTTTCACCGGGGAGCTGTTTTTT
CASSPRTFTGELFF
>TRBV5-1|NA|TRBJ1-5|NA|18
TGCGCCAGCAGCCCCCAACCTCGACAGGCCAATAGCAATCAGCCCCAGCATTTT
CASSPQPRQANSNQPQHF
>TRBV9|NA|TRBJ2-7|NA|14
TGTGCCAGCAGCGTAGACGGGAGCTCCTACGAGCAGTACTTC
CASSVDGSSYEQYF
>TRBV7-2|NA|TRBJ1-2|few|15
TGTGCCAGCAGTAGAGGACAGAGAGTTCTGCGGGGCTACACCTTC
CASSRGQRVLRGYTF
>TRBV7-3|TRBD1|TRBJ2-3|NA|16
TGTGCCAGCAGCCAACACAAGGGGGCCGGCACAGATACGCAGTATTTT
CASSQHKGAGTDTQYF
>TRBV2|TRBD1|TRBJ2-3|NA|14
TGTGCCAGCAGTACCGGGACAGGGTCAGATACGCAGTATTTT
CASSTGTGSDTQYF
>TRBV5-4|NA|TRBJ1-2|once|14
TGTGCCAGCAGCCCTGGGGGGGGCGACTATGGCTACACCTTC
CASSPGGGDYGYTF
>TRBV14|TRBD1|TRBJ1-2|NA|14
TGTGCCAGCAGCCAATTACAGGGGGATGGTGGCTACACCTTC
CASSQLQGDGGYTF
>TRBV4-3|TRBD1|TRBJ1-2|NA|16
TGCGCCAGCAGCCCGTCCGGGACAGGGGGCAGCAGGGGCTACACCTTC
CASSPSGTGGSRGYTF
>TRBV30|TRBD1|TRBJ2-7|once|14
TGTGCCTGGAGGTTGACAGGGGGCTCCTACGAGCAGTACTTC
CAWRLTGGSYEQYF
>TRBV4-3|TRBD2|TRBJ2-7|NA|15
TGCGCCAGCAGCCAAGCGACTAGCGGGAGCTACGAGCAGTACTTC
CASSQATSGSYEQYF
>TRBV6-5|NA|TRBJ2-2|NA|14
TGTGCCAGCAGTTACGGAGGGGAGGCCGGGGAGCTGTTTTTT
CASSYGGEAGELFF
>TRBV28|TRBD1|TRBJ2-3|NA|15
TGTGCCAGCAGCTCCGGGACAGGGGAGGCAGATACGCAGTATTTT
CASSSGTGEADTQYF
>TRBV5-6|TRBD1|TRBJ2-7|NA|16
TGTGCCAGCAGCGCGGGGACAGGGTCAGGCAACTACGAGCAGTACTTC
CASSAGTGSGNYEQYF
>TRBV2|TRBD2|TRBJ2-1|NA|15
TGTGCCAGCAGTTCCCGACTAGCGGGAGCGAGTGAGCAGTTCTTC
CASSSRLAGASEQFF
>TRBV5-1|NA|TRBJ2-1|NA|15
TGCGCCAGCAGCTCGGGCGGGGTGACCTACAATGAGCAGTTCTTC
CASSSGGVTYNEQFF
>TRBV5-1|TRBD2|TRBJ2-3|NA|16
TGCGCCAGCAGCTTGGTAAGGACTAGCGGAACAGATACGCAGTATTTT
CASSLVRTSGTDTQYF
>TRBV4-3|NA|TRBJ1-5|NA|13
TGCGCCAGCAGCCAAGACAGGGATCAGCCCCAGCATTTT
CASSQDRDQPQHF
>TRBV2|NA|TRBJ2-7|NA|11
TGTGCCAGCAGTGACATCTACGAGCAGTACTTC
CASSDIYEQYF
>TRBV7-2|TRBD2|TRBJ2-3|NA|15
TGTGCCAGCAGCAGTAGCGGGAGGCTTTCAGATACGCAGTATTTT
CASSSSGRLSDTQYF
>TRBV7-8|NA|TRBJ1-3|NA|14
TGTGCCAGCAGTATGCGGAACTCTGGAAACACCATATATTTT
CASSMRNSGNTIYF
>TRBV7-3|TRBD1|TRBJ1-1|NA|15
TGTGCCAGCAGCTACTCACAGGGGGGGTACACTGAAGCTTTCTTT
CASSYSQGGYTEAFF
>TRBV29-1|NA|TRBJ1-4|few|13
TGCAGCGTTGATCGGGGGAGGGGTGAAAAACTGTTTTTT
CSVDRGRGEKLFF
>TRBV6-5|TRBD1|TRBJ1-4|NA|15
TGTGCCAGCAGTCCCGGGACAGGGGGGTTTGAAAAACTGTTTTTT
CASSPGTGGFEKLFF
>TRBV7-6|NA|TRBJ1-6|NA|16
TGTGCCAGCAGCTCTAGAGGAGGGATTAATAATTCACCCCTCCACTTT
CASSSRGGINNSPLHF
>TRBV6-5|NA|TRBJ1-1|NA|13
TGTGCCAGCATTGGTCTACCGGGCACTGAAGCTTTCTTT
CASIGLPGTEAFF
>TRBV5-5|NA|TRBJ2-7|once|14
TGTGCCAGCAGCTTGGAGGGGAACTCCTACGAGCAGTACTTC
CASSLEGNSYEQYF
>TRBV27|TRBD2|TRBJ2-7|NA|15
TGTGCCAGCAGCTCGCCTAGCGGAGACTCCTACGAGCAGTACTTC
CASSSPSGDSYEQYF
>TRBV28|NA|TRBJ1-1|NA|14
TGTGCCAGCAGACTAGAACAGAGGAACACTGAAGCTTTCTTT
CASRLEQRNTEAFF
>TRBV2|TRBD1|TRBJ1-5|NA|15
TGTGCCAGCAGCGATCGTACAGGGGGCAATCAGCCCCAGCATTTT
CASSDRTGGNQPQHF
>TRBV4-1|NA|TRBJ2-7|once|13
TGCGCCAGCAGCCACGAGAGCTCCTACGAGCAGTACTTC
CASSHESSYEQYF
>TRBV5-6|NA|TRBJ2-7|NA|12
TGTGCCAGCAGCTTGGCTGGAGATGAGCAGTACTTC
CASSLAGDEQYF
>TRBV9|TRBD1|TRBJ1-5|NA|16
TGTGCCAGCAGCGTACAGGGGGCGTTTAGCAATCAGCCCCAGCATTTT
CASSVQGAFSNQPQHF
>TRBV7-9|NA|TRBJ2-4|once|15
TGTGCCAGCACCAGTGGTTGGGGAGACAAAAACATTCAGTACTTC
CASTSGWGDKNIQYF
>TRBV7-3|NA|TRBJ2-2|NA|14
TGTGCCAGCAGCTTACACCCGGGAACCGGGGAGCTGTTTTTT
CASSLHPGTGELFF
>TRBV28|TRBD1|TRBJ2-7|few|15
TGTGCCAGCAGTGGCCGGGACAGGGGAACCTACGAGCAGTACTTC
CASSGRDRGTYEQYF
>TRBV28|TRBD2|TRBJ2-5|NA|20
TGTGCCAGCAGTTCACCCCCGGATAGCGGGAGTTACCCCTGGGAAGAGACCCAGTACTTC
CASSSPPDSGSYPWEETQYF
>TRBV10-3|TRBD2|TRBJ2-7|NA|14
TGTGCCATCAGTTTAGCGGGAAGCTCCTACGAGCAGTACTTC
CAISLAGSSYEQYF
>TRBV5-4|TRBD1|TRBJ1-6|NA|14
TGTGCCAGCAGCCGGGACAGGGATAATTCACCCCTCCACTTT
CASSRDRDNSPLHF
>TRBV2|NA|TRBJ1-4|NA|13
TGTGCCAGCAGTGCTGACGGGCGGGGAGAACTGTTTTTT
CASSADGRGELFF
>TRBV27|TRBD2|TRBJ2-7|NA|16
TGTGCCAGCAGTGAAACACTAGCGTCACCTTTCTACGAGCAGTACTTC
CASSETLASPFYEQYF
>TRBV7-9|NA|TRBJ2-7|NA|11
TGTTCCAGCAGCTCGTCCTACGAGCAGTACTTC
CSSSSSYEQYF
>TRBV7-2|NA|TRBJ1-6|NA|18
TGTGCCAGCAGCTTAGTTCGGGTCTCGGGTCGGGAAAATTCACCCCTCCACTTT
CASSLVRVSGRENSPLHF
>TRBV6-5|TRBD1|TRBJ1-2|NA|14
TGTGCCAGCAGTACGACTTCCGGACAGGGACGCTACACCTTC
CASSTTSGQGRYTF
>TRBV7-9|NA|TRBJ2-7|NA|14
TGTGCCAGCAGCTCTGAACAGGATTCCTACGAGCAGTACTTC
CASSSEQDSYEQYF
>TRBV5-6|NA|TRBJ2-3|NA|15
TGTGCCAGCAGTCCCACAGGGTCGGGGATGGATACGCAGTATTTT
CASSPTGSGMDTQYF
>TRBV5-4|TRBD1|TRBJ2-7|NA|15
TGTGCCAGCAGCAGACCCGGGACAGAAACCTACGAGCAGTACTTC
CASSRPGTETYEQYF
>TRBV7-6|NA|TRBJ1-6|NA|19
TGTGCCAGCAGCTTAAGGTTGGTGGGGGCTAGACGGATATTTGCACCCCTCCACTTT
CASSLRLVGARRIFAPLHF